This T cell receptor beta chain was identified in a study of OX40 agonist ivuxolimab in advanced cancers. Study results and caveats: Determination of antigen specificity was not performed for the expanded peripheral T cells. The CD4+ and CD8+ T cells in the blood had expanded clonally by week 6 at 0.1 to 3.0 mg/kg.

A remark on this clone: Its antigen is currently unknown.

The CDR3 contains 15 residues. V dropped 1 base and J dropped 7; count of bases not matched to a gene: 4. Looked up from germline, CDR1 is SGHTA and CDR2 is FQGTGA. Profiling relied on immunoSEQ multiplex PCR, and the TCRdb table lists in-frame clones only, not all of them. The sample has some 85,000 clones, around nine tenths seen once; the top ten hold approximately 0.28%. Autoimmune disease history or systemic immunosuppression excluded patients. The clonotype originates from an adult with an advanced solid tumor such as melanoma, head and neck, liver or kidney cancer. The sequencing here drew on CD4+ or CD8+ T cells sorted from blood, taken in a trial of the OX40 agonist ivuxolimab. The V gene is TRBV7-3, the J gene TRBJ1-6; 7 nucleotides agree with TRBD1. For the CDR3, the DNA is TGTGCCAGCAGCTTAAGACAGGGCGGCAATTCACCCCTCCACTTT. Translation gives CASSLRQGGNSPLHF.